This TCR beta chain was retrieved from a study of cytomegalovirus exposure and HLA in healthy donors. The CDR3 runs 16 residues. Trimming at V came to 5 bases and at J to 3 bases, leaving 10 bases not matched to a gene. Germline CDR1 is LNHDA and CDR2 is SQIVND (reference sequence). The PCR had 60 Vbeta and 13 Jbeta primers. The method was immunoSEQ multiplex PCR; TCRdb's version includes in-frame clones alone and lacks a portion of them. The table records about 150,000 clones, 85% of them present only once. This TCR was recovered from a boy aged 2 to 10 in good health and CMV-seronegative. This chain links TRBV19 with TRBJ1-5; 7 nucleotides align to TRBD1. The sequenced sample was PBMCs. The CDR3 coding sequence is TGTGCCAGTAGTTTCCACCTAGACAGGGACAATCAGCCCCAGCATTTT. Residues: CASSFHLDRDNQPQHF.